The TCR beta chain under discussion was sequenced for a study of T cells in localized non-small cell lung cancer. This CDR3 is 15 amino acids long. The V segment lost 6 bases and the J segment 6 bases; nucleotides outside the gene matches: 13. Per the germline V gene, CDR1 is SGHAT and CDR2 is FQDESV (reference sequence). Study-wide points: Investigators sequenced only a single tumor region, leaving heterogeneity possible. Overall survival was longer when the density of T cells in the blood was higher. Compared with tumor, uninvolved adjacent lung displayed greater T cell clonality, ranking highest overall.

For this clone: Its antigen remains unknown.

Only in-frame clones appear in the TCRdb table, and some are missing; sequencing was by immunoSEQ multiplex PCR. The sample has roughly 53,000 clones, around 80% seen once. The sequenced sample was peripheral blood mononuclear cells, obtained before any cancer treatment. This TCR came from a man aged 35-75 years with stage III lung adenocarcinoma. The chain couples TRBV11-1 to TRBJ2-5; 7 nucleotides align to TRBD2. In nucleotides, the CDR3 is TGTGCCAGCAGTCAAGGGTGGGAGGGCCGAAAGACCCAGTACTTC. Its protein product is CASSQGWEGRKTQYF.